A selection of T cell receptor beta chains follows, all from one sample in a study of T cells after somatic rescue of genetic block. Libraries were prepared by immunoSEQ multiplex PCR; TCRdb keeps only in-frame clonotypes and omits some of them. The profile covers 110,000 or so clones, with 75% to 95% appearing a single time and approximately 1.3% taken by the ten largest. Input material: peripheral blood mononuclear cells (PBMCs). The receptor source for this set is a woman younger than 30. Each CDR3 is given with its conserved first and last residue. Each record gives: D gene, V gene, CDR3 length, clone size, J gene, CDR3 DNA, CDR3 protein. A D gene is named only where the DNA matches it firmly. Some rows mark clone size as missing; the rest say once, few, many or name a class of expanded clone.

TRBD1	TRBV5-1	13	NA	TRBJ2-2	TGCGCCAGCGGACAGGGGCAAACCGGGGAGCTGTTTTTT	CASGQGQTGELFF
TRBD1	TRBV5-4	16	NA	TRBJ1-1	TGTGCCAGCAGCTTCGAACTTACAGGGGGGAACACTGAAGCTTTCTTT	CASSFELTGGNTEAFF
TRBD2	TRBV4-2	17	NA	TRBJ2-5	TGTGCCAGCAGCCAAGCTCTAGCGGAGGGGCTCAGAGAGACCCAGTACTTC	CASSQALAEGLRETQYF
TRBD1	TRBV5-1	15	NA	TRBJ1-1	TGCGCCAGCAGCTACACCGGGACAGGGGGCACTGAAGCTTTCTTT	CASSYTGTGGTEAFF
NA	TRBV15	14	NA	TRBJ2-5	TGTGCCACCAGCTTAAGGGGGGCGGGTGAGACCCAGTACTTC	CATSLRGAGETQYF
NA	TRBV23-1	15	NA	TRBJ2-7	TGCGCCAGCAGTCCTTGCCGGGAGAAAACCTACGAGCAGTACTTC	CASSPCREKTYEQYF
NA	TRBV4-1	16	NA	TRBJ2-5	TGCGCCAGCAGCCAATCCGGCCCAGGGTACCAAGAGACCCAGTACTTC	CASSQSGPGYQETQYF
TRBD1	TRBV4-1	14	once	TRBJ1-2	TGCGCCAGCAGCCAAGCCGACAGGGGCGATGGCTACACCTTC	CASSQADRGDGYTF
NA	TRBV7-9	18	NA	TRBJ1-3	TGTGCCAGCGGCCGATCGGTACGATACAGGAGCTCTGGAAACACCATATATTTT	CASGRSVRYRSSGNTIYF
NA	TRBV6-5	14	once	TRBJ1-1	TGTGCCAGCAGTTACTCGGTAGGGCACACTGAAGCTTTCTTT	CASSYSVGHTEAFF
NA	TRBV29-1	12	NA	TRBJ2-2	TGCAGCGTTGATTGGGTAACCGGGGAGCTGTTTTTT	CSVDWVTGELFF
NA	TRBV5-1	12	NA	TRBJ2-1	TGCGCCAGCAGCCCGCCTGGGACAGAGCAGTTCTTC	CASSPPGTEQFF
TRBD2	TRBV2	14	NA	TRBJ2-1	TGTGCCAGCAGTGAATCGCGTAGCGGGGGTGAGCAGTTCTTC	CASSESRSGGEQFF
TRBD1	TRBV6-5	14	NA	TRBJ2-5	TGTGCCAGCAGTTACGGGGACAGGCAAGAGACCCAGTACTTC	CASSYGDRQETQYF
NA	TRBV28	16	NA	TRBJ1-4	TGTGCCAGCAGCCCCCCTTTGGGGGCGGCTAATGAAAAACTGTTTTTT	CASSPPLGAANEKLFF
NA	TRBV6-6	11	NA	TRBJ2-1	TGTGCCAGCGGGCGAACGGCAGGGCAGTTCTTC	CASGRTAGQFF
NA	TRBV30	15	NA	TRBJ2-2	TGTGCCTGGAACCTCCCTGACAGGCCCACCGGGGAGCTGTTTTTT	CAWNLPDRPTGELFF
NA	TRBV7-2	16	NA	TRBJ2-7	TGTGCCAGCAGCACCCGAGGGGCAGGTTCCAACTACGAGCAGTACTTC	CASSTRGAGSNYEQYF
TRBD1	TRBV11-2	14	NA	TRBJ1-1	TGTGCCAGCAGCTTCCGGGACAGGGGTACTGAAGCTTTCTTT	CASSFRDRGTEAFF
TRBD1	TRBV6-1	15	NA	TRBJ2-7	TGTGCCAGCAGTGAAGGTGGACAGGGGGCGTACGAGCAGTACTTC	CASSEGGQGAYEQYF
TRBD1	TRBV5-1	15	NA	TRBJ1-1	TGCGCCAGCAGCGCGGACAGGTGGATGAACACTGAAGCTTTCTTT	CASSADRWMNTEAFF
NA	TRBV9	15	NA	TRBJ2-3	TGTGCCAGCGCCCTCGGGCTCCTGGACCCAGATACGCAGTATTTT	CASALGLLDPDTQYF
NA	TRBV7-3	14	NA	TRBJ2-3	TGTGCCAGCAGCTTAACGGGGGGAGGAGATACGCAGTATTTT	CASSLTGGGDTQYF
TRBD2	TRBV19	14	NA	TRBJ2-3	TGTGCCAGTAGTAGCGGGGGAAGGGCAGATACGCAGTATTTT	CASSSGGRADTQYF
TRBD2	TRBV18	14	once	TRBJ2-7	TGTGCCAGCTCACAGGCTAGCGGGGGCTACGAGCAGTACTTC	CASSQASGGYEQYF
NA	TRBV5-1	9	NA	TRBJ2-5	TGCGCCCGCCCAGAGACCCAGTACTTC	CARPETQYF
NA	TRBV5-5	12	NA	TRBJ1-6	TGTGCCAGCAGCCCGTGGAGTTCACCCCTCCACTTT	CASSPWSSPLHF
TRBD2	TRBV5-1	17	once	TRBJ2-3	TGCGCCAGCAGCTTTCGGACTAGCGGGGGAGGCACAGATACGCAGTATTTT	CASSFRTSGGGTDTQYF
TRBD2	TRBV9	17	NA	TRBJ2-3	TGTGCCAGCAGCGTAAGAGGGACTAGCGGGCCCACAGGGACGCAGTATTTT	CASSVRGTSGPTGTQYF
NA	TRBV29-1	15	NA	TRBJ1-1	TGCAGCGTCCGCCCAAGTGGGGCCCTGAACACTGAAGCTTTCTTT	CSVRPSGALNTEAFF
NA	TRBV6-6	15	NA	TRBJ2-2	TGTGCCACCCCCCGCGGGCAAATGAACACCGGGGAGCTGTTTTTT	CATPRGQMNTGELFF
NA	TRBV19	13	NA	TRBJ2-5	TGTGCCAGTAGTAGGGGCCTTCAAGAGACCCAGTACTTC	CASSRGLQETQYF
NA	TRBV9	13	NA	TRBJ2-4	TGTGCCAGCAGCGGACAGTCCCGAAACATTCAGTACTTC	CASSGQSRNIQYF
TRBD2	TRBV19	13	NA	TRBJ2-3	TGTGCCAGTAGTATCGGGGGGACCGTTGCGCAGTATTTT	CASSIGGTVAQYF
NA	TRBV2	14	NA	TRBJ1-2	TGTGCCAGCCCAAGCAGGGAAGGAAACTATGGCTACACCTTC	CASPSREGNYGYTF
NA	TRBV19	15	NA	TRBJ1-1	TGTGCCAGTAGTAGCTCTACAGGATTAAACACTGAAGCTTTCTTT	CASSSSTGLNTEAFF
TRBD1	TRBV29-1	11	NA	TRBJ2-7	TGCAGCGTTTGGGACAGGGGCGAGCAGTACTTC	CSVWDRGEQYF
NA	TRBV20-1	11	NA	TRBJ2-7	TGCAGTGCTAGAGCCGAAGTCGAGCAGTACTTC	CSARAEVEQYF
NA	TRBV7-8	13	NA	TRBJ2-7	TGTGCCAGCAGCTTAGAGTCCTACTACGAGCAGTACTTC	CASSLESYYEQYF
NA	TRBV2	11	many	TRBJ2-7	TGTGCCAGCAGTCCCTCCTACGAGCAGTACTTC	CASSPSYEQYF
NA	TRBV6-5	15	NA	TRBJ1-5	TGTGCCAGCGGCCGAGTGGGAAGTAGCAATCAGCCCCAGCATTTT	CASGRVGSSNQPQHF
NA	TRBV7-2	13	NA	TRBJ1-1	TGTGCCAGCATGGCTAGGGGAGTTGGTGGAGCTTTCTTT	CASMARGVGGAFF
TRBD2	TRBV18	15	NA	TRBJ2-5	TGTGCCAGCTCACGCGGGGGGGCCGCTTGGCAGACCCAGTACTTC	CASSRGGAAWQTQYF
TRBD1	TRBV9	19	NA	TRBJ2-6	TGTGCCAGCAGCGTAGGCGTCGGGGCAGGGGGAACTGGGGCCAACGTCCTGACTTTC	CASSVGVGAGGTGANVLTF
NA	TRBV19	14	NA	TRBJ1-6	TGTGCCAGTAGCGAGAGGGGAGGGAATTCACCCCTCCACTTT	CASSERGGNSPLHF
TRBD2	TRBV10-3	16	NA	TRBJ2-3	TGTGCCATCAGTGAAGGGAGGACTAGAGTCTCAAATACGCAGTATTTT	CAISEGRTRVSNTQYF
NA	TRBV6-6	16	once	TRBJ1-3	TGTGCCAGCAGACAACCCCAGACCGGGACTGGAAACACCATATATTTT	CASRQPQTGTGNTIYF
TRBD1	TRBV13	14	once	TRBJ1-2	TGTGCCAGCAGCACCTGGGACAGGGGGCTTGGCTACACCTTC	CASSTWDRGLGYTF
NA	TRBV25-1	14	NA	TRBJ2-7	TGTGCCAGCAGTGGGCAGCCCCAACCCTACGAGCAGTACTTC	CASSGQPQPYEQYF
TRBD1	TRBV28	14	NA	TRBJ1-2	TGTGCCAGCAGGGGGACAGGGACGACCTATGGCTACACCTTC	CASRGTGTTYGYTF
NA	TRBV7-2	12	NA	TRBJ1-2	TGTGCCAGCAGCCCAACAGTGCTAGGCTACACCTTC	CASSPTVLGYTF
NA	TRBV5-6	16	NA	TRBJ1-3	TGTGCCAGCAGCTTTAATGTGGTAGGGTCTGGAAACACCATATATTTT	CASSFNVVGSGNTIYF